A single sample is the source of the 17 T cell receptor beta chains below, sequenced in a study of T cell repertoires in cytomegalovirus infection. These receptors have no known antigen. TCRdb re-derived calls from the reads in MiXCR, one entry per CDR3 protein. The data show some 940,000 distinct CDR3 sequences, 25% to 40% seen once. The sequencing here drew on cultured CD8+ T cells from PBMCs, taken from culture after CMV antigen stimulation. The source is a human donor in good health (CMV status not recorded). Some clones in this sample may be carry-over from other donors' samples.

This clonotype turned up a few times. CDR3 region: CASSYRQEPNEKLFF. Here the CDR3 DNA reads TGTGCCAGCAGCTACCGACAGGAGCCGAATGAAAAACTGTTTTTT. The chain uses TRBV7-2 and TRBJ1-4; maybe TRBD1 (6 bases). The germline CDR1 and CDR2 sequences are SGHTA and FQGNSA. The CDR3 is made up of 15 amino acids. The V end was cut by 4 bases, the J end by 5 bases, with 14 bases between.

This clonotype was seen a few times. This sequence joins TRBV7-9 and TRBJ1-2; unclear D gene. CDR3 length: 13 amino acids. The V end was cut by 3 bases, the J end by 13 bases, with 18 bases between. Per the germline V gene, CDR1 is SEHNR and CDR2 is FQNEAQ (reference sequence). The chain's CDR3 is CASSFEGPILATF. CDR3 DNA sequence: TGTGCCAGCAGCTTCGAAGGTCCTATTCTAGCCACCTTC.

This clonotype has only a few counts. The chain is built from TRBV15 and TRBJ2-5; TRBD1 is a possible D gene (7 bases). Germline CDR1 and CDR2: LNHNV and YYDKDF (reference sequence). V lost 3 bases, J lost 1 base, and 15 bases lay in between. The CDR3 is made up of 16 amino acids. The CDR3, as DNA: TGTGCCACCAGCAGGGATGACAGGGAGGCCCAAGAGACCCAGTACTTC. This sequence encodes CATSRDDREAQETQYF.

This chain joins TRBV20-1 and TRBJ2-2; no firm D call. The CDR3 runs 13 residues. Germline assignment: CDR1 DFQATT and CDR2 SNEGSKA (reference sequence). Trimming took off 3 bases at V and 3 bases at J, with 8 bases between the two ends. The CDR3 loop is CSASDSYTGELFF. The CDR3 region has the DNA TGCAGTGCTAGTGACTCTTACACCGGGGAGCTGTTTTTT.

This rearrangement joins TRBV4-1 to TRBJ2-7; D possibly matches TRBD1 or TRBD2 (5 bases each). From germline, CDR1 is MGHRA and CDR2 YSYEKL. The V gene lost 4 bases and the J gene lost 0 bases, with 16 bases spanning the gap. CDR3 size: 16 residues. CDR3 sequence reads: CASSLFSTGASYEQYV. In nucleotides, the CDR3 is TGCGCCAGCAGCCTGTTTTCCACCGGGGCCTCCTACGAGCAGTACGTC.

The chain carries TRBV29-1 and TRBJ2-6; D is perhaps TRBD1 or TRBD2 (5 bases each). Per germline, CDR1 SQVTM and CDR2 ANQGSEA. This CDR3 is built from 13 residues. V lost 3 bases, J lost 4 bases, and 7 bases lay in between. CDR3: CSVEGEGANVLTF. DNA for the CDR3: TGCAGCGTTGAGGGGGAAGGGGCCAACGTCCTGACTTTC. The full variable domain, completed using reference TRBV29-1 and TRBJ2-6, is SAVISQKPSRDICQRGTSLTIQCQVDSQVTMMFWYRQQPGQSLTLIATANQGSEATYESGFVIDKFPISRPNLTFSTLTVSNMSPEDSSIYLCSVEGEGANVLTFGAGSRLTVL.

The CDR3: CASSLGVGWDQPQHF. Here the CDR3 DNA reads TGTGCCAGCAGCTTAGGGGTAGGGTGGGATCAGCCCCAGCATTTT. The chain has TRBV13 and TRBJ1-5; D remains unclear. This CDR3 comprises 15 residues. Germline V gene lookup returns CDR1 PRHDT and CDR2 FYEKMQ (reference sequence). Trimming took off 0 bases at V and 5 bases at J, with 11 bases between the two ends.

This clonotype showed up just a few times. The genes are TRBV7-9 and TRBJ2-2, with no clear D. The CDR3 totals 15 residues. Trimming pared 0 bases from V and 1 base from J, leaving 6 bases between. The germline gives CDR1 SEHNR, CDR2 FQNEAQ (reference sequence). CDR3 region: CASSLASGNTGELFF. The CDR3 nucleotides are TGTGCCAGCAGCTTAGCTTCAGGGAACACCGGGGAGCTGTTTTTT.

Only a few counts were recorded for this clonotype. The rearrangement joins TRBV7-9 to TRBJ2-7; 8 bases map to TRBD1. The V gene's germline CDR1 is SEHNR and CDR2 FQNEAQ (reference sequence). The CDR3 is 14 residues long. With V trimmed by 5 bases and J by 7 bases, 10 bases remained unmatched. The CDR3 coding sequence is TGTGCCAGCAGCCTCTCGGACAGGGAATGGGAGCAGTACTTC. It codes for CASSLSDREWEQYF.

In this sample, this clonotype turned up many times. This chain uses TRBV7-3 with TRBJ2-5, with 10 positions matching TRBD2. Germline trimming cut 3 bases from V and 2 bases from J; bases unmatched to any gene: 3. CDR1 is SGHTA, CDR2 FQGTGA, per germline. CDR3 length: 15 residues. In DNA form, the CDR3 reads TGTGCCAGCAGCTTTAGCGGGGGGACACAAGAGACCCAGTACTTC. Translating it yields CASSFSGGTQETQYF.

V usage is TRBV29-1 and J usage is TRBJ2-7; D uncertain. V dropped 7 bases and J dropped 4 bases, with 14 bases sitting between them. The CDR3 length is 12 residues. Germline V lookup: CDR1 SQVTM, CDR2 ANQGSEA. The CDR3 loop reads CSAQNGVYEQYV. The DNA of the CDR3 is TGCAGCGCTCAAAACGGCGTATACGAGCAGTACGTC.

In the case of this clonotype: A junction boundary mismatches the germline segment, possibly from a read error. This chain links TRBV18 with TRBJ2-4, with a tentative D call TRBD1 (5 bases). This CDR3 has 16 amino acids. From germline, CDR1 is KGHSH and CDR2 LQKENI. CDR3 region: CVSSPGRVGAKNIQYF. The CDR3 DNA reads as TGTGTCAGCTCACCAGGCAGGGTCGGGGCCAAAAACATTCAGTACTTC.

This clonotype showed up just a few times. CDR3 amino acids: CASSFGGRRNIQYF. The CDR3 DNA is TGTGCCAGCAGTTTTGGTGGCAGAAGAAACATTCAGTACTTC. The chain links TRBV27 to TRBJ2-4; no reliable D call. CDR3 size: 14 residues. V was cut by 3 bases and J by 6 bases, with 12 bases left in between. The germline V gene encodes CDR1 MNHEY and CDR2 SMNVEV (reference sequence).

This clonotype showed up just a few times. The chain combines TRBV7-9 with TRBJ1-2, with D possibly TRBD1 on 6 matching bases. The germline V gene encodes CDR1 SEHNR and CDR2 FQNEAQ (reference sequence). Trimming took off 5 bases at V and 4 bases at J, with 11 bases between the two ends. The CDR3 spans 13 residues. CDR3 DNA: TGTGCCAGCAGCCTGGACAGTGCCTATGGCTACACCTTC. Amino acid sequence: CASSLDSAYGYTF.

The chain couples TRBV6-2 or TRBV6-3 to TRBJ1-2; D ambiguous. Looked up from germline, CDR1 is MNHEY and CDR2 is SVGEGT. CDR3 length equals 12 residues. V lost 1 base and J 8 bases, leaving 8 bases between the germline ends. The CDR3 region is CASSYYSGGYTF. The DNA for the CDR3 is TGTGCCAGCAGTTACTACAGCGGCGGCTACACCTTC.

This sequence joins TRBV27 and TRBJ2-7; TRBD1 agrees at 7 bases. V trimming: 7 bases; J trimming: 2 bases; junction bases outside the gene matches: 11. The germline V gene encodes CDR1 MNHEY and CDR2 SMNVEV (reference sequence). The CDR3 runs to 15 residues. This CDR3 reads CASKIEQGTPYEQYF. The CDR3 DNA reads TGTGCCAGCAAAATAGAACAGGGGACCCCCTACGAGCAGTACTTC.

V is TRBV6-8 and J is TRBJ2-1, with D perhaps matching TRBD2 (6 bases). This CDR3 has 11 amino acids. Trimming stripped 6 bases from V and 8 bases from J, with 8 bases between. The V gene's germline CDR1 is MNHGY and CDR2 SAAAGT. This CDR3 reads CASRTGDEQFF. CDR3 bases: TGTGCCAGCAGGACGGGGGATGAGCAGTTCTTC.